The 25 T cell receptor beta chains below were found in one sample sequenced in a study of post-analysis software for immune sequencing data. Study-wide results and limits: TRBV5-6, TRBV5-1 and TRBV20-1 were among several TRBV segments more frequent in patients than controls.

Every TCR beta cDNA library bore unique molecular identifiers. Via MiXCR, TCRdb re-called the PCR reads, giving one row per CDR3 protein. This sample carries roughly 620,000 distinct CDR3 sequences, about 44% of them seen once, and the ten largest clones take approximately 1.7%. Antigens of these TCRs are unknown. The sequencing sample was made of blood. Receptor source: a girl aged 10 to 17 with multiple sclerosis.

The gene calls are TRBV6-2 or TRBV6-3 and TRBJ2-2, with D possibly being TRBD2 (5 bases). CDR3 length: 14 amino acids. V was pared by 6 bases and J by 4 bases, with 12 bases between. CDR1 is MNHEY and CDR2 is SVGEGT in the germline V gene. The CDR3 nucleotides read TGTGCCAGCAGCCCCGACTACTCCACCGGGGAGCTGTTTTTT. Encoded protein: CASSPDYSTGELFF.

The chain links TRBV6-5 to TRBJ2-7; D is unresolved. CDR3 length equals 12 residues. Trimming took off 5 bases at V and 7 bases at J, with 12 bases between the two ends. CDR1 is MNHEY and CDR2 is SVGAGI in the germline V gene. CDR3 nucleotides: TGTGCCAGCAGTAACACCCCGTCGGAGCAGTACTTC. Its protein is CASSNTPSEQYF.

V usage is TRBV11-3 and J usage is TRBJ2-1; TRBD2 agrees at 11 bases. The V gene's germline CDR1 is SGHNT and CDR2 YENEEA. This CDR3 comprises 15 residues. J gave up 7 bases and V 6 bases, and 8 bases lay outside the gene matches. CDR3 sequence reads: CASRAGLAAGNEQFF. The CDR3 DNA follows: TGTGCCAGCAGGGCGGGACTAGCGGCGGGAAATGAGCAGTTCTTC.

The table lists this clonotype with a few counts. V and J are TRBV2 and TRBJ2-6, with D perhaps TRBD2 (5 bases). The CDR3 totals 16 residues. Deletions cut 5 bases from V and 0 bases from J, with 11 bases between. CDR1 and CDR2 from the germline V gene are SNHLY and FYNNEI. The CDR3 DNA reads TGTGCCAGCAGTCTCGGGATTGCCTCTGGGGCCAACGTCCTGACTTTC. Translated, it gives CASSLGIASGANVLTF.

This rearrangement joins TRBV7-9 to TRBJ2-1; D is ambiguous. Germline V lookup: CDR1 SEHNR, CDR2 FQNEAQ (reference sequence). The germline V and J ends were trimmed by 7 bases and 9 bases, with 16 bases remaining between them. The CDR3 length is 13 residues. The CDR3 is CASNDPVIGEQFF. CDR3 coding DNA: TGTGCCAGCAACGACCCCGTAATCGGTGAGCAGTTCTTC.

This clonotype has more than one count but fewer than ten. This sequence joins TRBV12-3 or TRBV12-4 and TRBJ2-1, with 7 nucleotides matching TRBD1. The CDR3 loop spans 15 amino acids. The V gene end was trimmed by 5 bases and the J gene end by 5 bases; junction bases not matched to a gene: 9. In nucleotides, the CDR3 is TGTGCCAGCAGTCTGGGGGCAGGGGGTCACAATGAGCAGTTCTTC. Translation: CASSLGAGGHNEQFF.

V and J are TRBV6-5 and TRBJ2-7, with 8 positions matching TRBD2. With 6 bases clipped from V and 1 base from J, the junction kept 8 bases outside the gene matches. The CDR3 is made up of 15 amino acids. Looked up from germline, CDR1 is MNHEY and CDR2 is SVGAGI. The CDR3 region has the DNA TGTGCCAGCAGCCCCCGCCGGGGGGGGTCCTACGAGCAGTACTTC. Amino acid sequence: CASSPRRGGSYEQYF.

The chain couples TRBV30 to TRBJ2-5, with 12 bases fitting TRBD2. Germline V lookup: CDR1 GTSNPN, CDR2 SVGIG (reference sequence). V lost 2 bases to trimming and J lost 5 bases; unmatched junction nucleotides: 6. The CDR3 sequence is 15 residues long. CDR3 nucleotide sequence: TGTGCCTGGAGTCTAGCGGGAGGGCCGGGGGAGACCCAGTACTTC. It yields the protein CAWSLAGGPGETQYF.

This sequence joins TRBV18 and TRBJ1-2; D may be TRBD1 (5 bases). The CDR3 loop spans 12 amino acids. Germline V CDR1 and CDR2: KGHSH, LQKENI. The V end lost 6 bases, the J end lost 8 bases, and 13 bases lay between the germline ends. The CDR3 loop is CASSPFQGGYTF. CDR3 DNA: TGTGCCAGCTCGCCCTTCCAGGGAGGCTACACCTTC.

The rearrangement joins TRBV27 to TRBJ1-6; D is undetermined. V lost 5 bases to trimming and J lost 4 bases, with 15 bases between them. This CDR3 spans 16 amino acids. Germline lookup yields CDR1 MNHEY and CDR2 SMNVEV (reference sequence). The CDR3 loop reads CASSDVRPPYNSPLHF. The DNA for the CDR3 is TGTGCCAGCAGTGACGTCCGCCCCCCGTATAATTCACCCCTCCACTTT.

The table lists this clonotype with a count of one. The chain uses TRBV5-1 and TRBJ1-2, with D perhaps TRBD1 (5 bases). CDR1 and CDR2 (germline): SGHRS, YFSETQ. The CDR3 runs to 14 residues. With 0 bases removed from V and 4 bases from J, the gap between germline ends came to 10 bases. CDR3 sequence reads: CASSLGDGAYGYTF. As DNA, the CDR3 is TGCGCCAGCAGCTTGGGGGACGGGGCCTATGGCTACACCTTC.

The chain carries TRBV27 and TRBJ2-3; D remains ambiguous. Germline V lookup: CDR1 MNHEY, CDR2 SMNVEV (reference sequence). This CDR3 comprises 15 residues. V was cut by 2 bases and J by 1 base, with 10 bases left in between. CDR3 sequence: CASSLSDGGTDTQYF. As DNA, the CDR3 is TGTGCCAGCAGTTTAAGTGACGGAGGCACAGATACGCAGTATTTT.

The V and J genes are TRBV20-1 and TRBJ1-2; D gene unclear. The CDR3 consists of 14 residues. The germline V gene encodes CDR1 DFQATT and CDR2 SNEGSKA (reference sequence). V shed 3 bases and J shed 4 bases, with 15 bases lying between them. The CDR3: CSASPLEGTYGYTF. In DNA, the CDR3 is TGCAGTGCTAGTCCCCTCGAGGGTACCTATGGCTACACCTTC.

This clonotype was counted between two and nine times. The chain is built from TRBV7-9 and TRBJ2-7; D remains unclear. Germline-derived CDR1 and CDR2 are SEHNR and FQNEAQ (reference sequence). Trimming stripped 4 bases from V and 2 bases from J, with 15 bases between. The CDR3 extends over 15 amino acids. The CDR3 loop is CASSSPFIGPYEQYF. CDR3 sequence (DNA): TGTGCCAGCAGCTCTCCCTTTATAGGCCCCTACGAGCAGTACTTC.

On this clonotype itself: A much larger clone lies a single base off, so this may be a read error. The chain links TRBV6-1 to TRBJ2-5, with 7 bases lining up with TRBD1. The CDR3 length is 13 residues. Looked up from germline, CDR1 is MNHNS and CDR2 is SASEGT. The CDR3 region has the DNA TGTGCCAGCAGGGCACAGGGGCCGGAGACCCGGTACTTC. Its translation: CASRAQGPETRYF.

In this sample, this clonotype turned up a few times. The CDR3 reads CASGKSSGYEQYF. As DNA, the CDR3 is TGCGCCAGCGGGAAATCTAGCGGCTACGAGCAGTACTTC. The chain combines TRBV5-1 with TRBJ2-7, with TRBD2 matching over 7 bases. CDR3 length equals 13 residues. Per germline, CDR1 SGHRS and CDR2 YFSETQ. Trimming took 7 bases from V and 3 from J; bases not matched to a gene: 7.

This clonotype appeared a single time. The junction departs from germline at one end; a sequencing error may be responsible. This sequence joins TRBV4-1 and TRBJ1-2, with no clear D. Per the germline V gene, CDR1 is MGHRA and CDR2 is YSYEKL. The length of the CDR3 is 14 residues. The CDR3 is CACSQDRGFYGYTF. Written as DNA, the CDR3 is TGCGCCTGCAGCCAAGATCGGGGATTCTATGGCTACACCTTC.

This chain connects TRBV12-3 or TRBV12-4 to TRBJ1-5; the D is unclear. The CDR3 contains 12 residues. V was clipped by 1 base and J by 9 bases, with 7 bases between them. Here the CDR3 reads CASSLGPRPQHF. DNA for the CDR3: TGTGCCAGCAGTTTAGGGCCTCGGCCCCAGCATTTT.

The chain has TRBV4-2 and TRBJ2-7, with 10 bases that match TRBD2. The ends lost 1 base at V and 4 bases at J; junction bases unmatched: 7. The germline gives CDR1 LGHNA, CDR2 YNFKEQ. This CDR3 contains 16 residues. This CDR3 is CASSQGGLAIRYEQYF. CDR3 coding DNA: TGTGCCAGCAGCCAAGGGGGACTAGCGATAAGGTACGAGCAGTACTTC.

This rearrangement joins TRBV20-1 to TRBJ2-1, with 12 bases identical to TRBD2. The CDR3 consists of 18 residues. V gave up 6 bases and J gave up 4 bases; unmatched junction bases: 16. In germline, CDR1 is DFQATT, CDR2 SNEGSKA (reference sequence). The CDR3 DNA reads as TGCAGTGCACAATGGGCCGGAGGACTAGCGGGGTCATACAATGAGCAGTTCTTC. Translated: CSAQWAGGLAGSYNEQFF.

The J gene is TRBJ2-4, the V gene TRBV11-1, with D perhaps TRBD1 (5 bases). The assigned J gene may be wrong: the sequence end matches TRBJ2-7 better. Germline CDR1 reads SGHAT; CDR2 reads FQDESV (reference sequence). CDR3 length: 13 residues. The DNA of the CDR3 is TGTGCCAGCAGCGAAAACAGGCTCTACGAGCAGTACTTC. Its protein is CASSENRLYEQYF.

This clonotype occurred a few times. This sequence joins TRBV24-1 and TRBJ2-7; D not resolved. The DNA end lines up better with TRBJ2-5; the J call may be wrong. The germline V gene encodes CDR1 KGHDR and CDR2 SFDVKD. The CDR3 contains 12 residues. The CDR3: CATSDDGRTQYF. CDR3 in DNA: TGTGCCACCAGTGATGACGGACGGACCCAGTACTTC.

Concerning this clonotype: Likely a read error: the CDR3 ends without its conserved phenylalanine or tryptophan. The genes are TRBV10-3 and TRBJ2-2; 11 bases line up with TRBD2. Germline CDR1 ENHRY, CDR2 SYGVKD. The V and J ends lost 4 bases and 4 bases, in that order; junction bases with no gene match: 8. The CDR3 is 17 residues long. CDR3 residues: CAISGLAGGRATGELFL. DNA for the CDR3: TGTGCCATCAGTGGCCTAGCGGGGGGCCGGGCCACCGGGGAGCTGTTTTTG.

The chain links TRBV4-1 to TRBJ2-1; 8 nucleotides agree with TRBD2. Germline CDR1 and CDR2: MGHRA and YSYEKL. This CDR3 is built from 16 residues. Trimming removed 4 bases from V and 5 bases from J; junction bases left unmatched: 10. CDR3 bases: TGCGCCAGCAGCCCATTGGGACCAGCGGGAGACAATGAGCAGTTCTTC. Its protein product is CASSPLGPAGDNEQFF.

The rearrangement uses TRBV21-1 and TRBJ1-2. TRBV21-1 is recorded as a pseudogene. The CDR3 has 13 residues. The CDR3 region has the DNA TGTGCCAGCACCTTGAGGGCGACATATGGCTACACCTTC. Its protein is CASTLRATYGYTF.